A single sample is the source of the 12 T cell receptor beta chains below, sequenced in a study of T-cell reconstitution after alpha-beta-depleted transplantation in children. Preparing the TCRbeta library involved the use of unique molecular identifiers. TCRdb processed the PCR reads anew with MiXCR; each CDR3 protein has one entry. Altogether around 480,000 distinct CDR3 sequences are present, 32% being singletons, with the ten largest covering around 2.5%. The source material was PBMCs from the stem cell graft donor, sampled from the stem cell graft. Receptors were obtained from a human donor who donated a stem cell graft to a child with aplastic anemia.

This clonotype has a handful of counts. CDR3: CSVLAGGQETQYF. Written as DNA, the CDR3 is TGCAGCGTACTGGCAGGGGGCCAAGAGACCCAGTACTTC. This chain joins TRBV29-1 and TRBJ2-5; 7 bases match TRBD1. V lost 6 bases and J lost 1; bases outside the gene matches: 5. This CDR3 spans 13 amino acids. Germline V CDR1 and CDR2: SQVTM, ANQGSEA.

The chain has TRBV7-2 and TRBJ1-5; no clear D gene. Germline V CDR1 and CDR2: SGHTA, FQGNSA. The CDR3 extends over 14 amino acids. V was cut by 3 bases and J by 4 bases, with 10 bases left in between. The CDR3 DNA sequence: TGTGCCAGCAGCTTTGGGTCCATTAATCAGCCCCAGCATTTT. Amino acids: CASSFGSINQPQHF.

The chain has TRBV6-1 and TRBJ2-1; 13 nucleotides agree with TRBD2. Germline V gene data show CDR1 as MNHNS and CDR2 as SASEGT. Trimming at V came to 6 bases and at J to 10 bases, leaving 15 bases not matched to a gene. This CDR3 is built from 17 residues. The CDR3 sequence is CASSRGLLAGGGKEQFF. The CDR3 DNA is TGTGCCAGCAGCCGAGGGTTACTAGCGGGAGGGGGTAAGGAGCAGTTCTTC.

V gene TRBV7-8 combines with J gene TRBJ1-1; D call uncertain. The CDR3 totals 13 residues. The germline gives CDR1 SGHVS, CDR2 FQNEAQ. V shed 5 bases and J shed 0 bases, with 7 bases lying between them. The CDR3 nucleotides read TGTGCCAGCAGCCGGGGTGTGAACACTGAAGCTTTCTTT. Residues: CASSRGVNTEAFF.

V is TRBV6-1 and J is TRBJ2-3, with D possibly matching TRBD1 (6 bases). Germline V gives CDR1 MNHNS, CDR2 SASEGT. This CDR3 spans 14 amino acids. V lost 6 bases and J 4 bases, leaving 14 bases between the germline ends. CDR3 protein: CASRATGPADTQYF. CDR3 nucleotide sequence: TGTGCCAGCAGGGCGACAGGTCCGGCAGATACGCAGTATTTT.

This clonotype was recorded a few times. The chain links TRBV24-1 to TRBJ2-1, with 8 bases identical to TRBD1. Unmatched junction bases numbered 12, after V lost 10 bases and J lost 5 bases. The germline V gene has CDR1 KGHDR and CDR2 SFDVKD. This CDR3 contains 15 residues. The CDR3 reads CATSPGQATHNEQFF. The CDR3, as DNA: TGTGCCACAAGTCCGGGACAGGCGACCCACAATGAGCAGTTCTTC.

This clonotype has more than one count but fewer than ten. The chain is built from TRBV4-3 and TRBJ2-7, with 8 bases fitting TRBD1. Germline V gene data show CDR1 as LGHNA and CDR2 as YSLEER. This CDR3 region has 15 residues. V dropped 2 bases and J dropped 1; count of bases not matched to a gene: 4. CDR3 in amino acids: CASSQTGQASYEQYF. The CDR3 DNA reads as TGCGCCAGCAGCCAAACGGGACAGGCGTCCTACGAGCAGTACTTC.

The chain employs TRBV29-1 and TRBJ1-4; weak D call: TRBD1 (6 bases). This CDR3 comprises 13 residues. Germline V CDR1 and CDR2: SQVTM, ANQGSEA. Trimming stripped 2 bases from V and 8 bases from J, with 12 bases between. The CDR3 nucleotides read TGCAGCGTTGAACAGGGGTTAGACGAAAAACTGTTTTTT. It yields the protein CSVEQGLDEKLFF.

The chain is built from TRBV4-1 and TRBJ2-1; 14 nucleotides match TRBD2. The junction had 9 bases not matched to a gene; V was cut back by 0 bases and J by 5 bases. The CDR3 contains 19 residues. Germline CDR1 is MGHRA and CDR2 is YSYEKL. CDR3 in DNA: TGCGCCAGCAGCCAAGATGGGACTAGCGGGAGTGGACGGAACAATGAGCAGTTCTTC. Protein product: CASSQDGTSGSGRNNEQFF.

This clonotype showed up just a few times. CDR3 in amino acids: CSASIKGTGAWNEQFF. CDR3 bases: TGCAGTGCTAGCATAAAGGGAACAGGGGCGTGGAATGAGCAGTTCTTC. J is TRBJ2-1 and V is TRBV20-1, with 7 bases lining up with TRBD1. The length of the CDR3 is 16 residues. The V and J ends lost 3 bases and 7 bases, in that order; junction bases with no gene match: 15. CDR1 is DFQATT, CDR2 SNEGSKA, per germline (reference sequence).

This chain links TRBV12-3 or TRBV12-4 with TRBJ2-6, with a tentative D call TRBD2 (6 bases). The length of the CDR3 is 20 residues. V was cut by 3 bases and J by 3 bases, with 24 bases left in between. The CDR3 protein is CASSFVSMTSGAFGANVLTF. Written as DNA, the CDR3 is TGTGCCAGCAGTTTCGTTTCTATGACTAGTGGGGCCTTTGGGGCCAACGTCCTGACTTTC.

The genes are TRBV18 and TRBJ1-5, with D unclear. CDR3 size: 14 residues. The germline V gene encodes CDR1 KGHSH and CDR2 LQKENI. Between the trimmed V and J ends, which lost 8 bases and 4 bases, there was a span of 15 bases. The DNA of the CDR3 is TGTGCCAGCACCCCGGGGAAGCAAAATCAGCCCCAGCATTTT. Its translation: CASTPGKQNQPQHF.